There are many counts of the clone carrying this TCR beta chain. The data originate from a study of T-cell reconstitution after alpha-beta-depleted transplantation in children. This CDR3 is 16 amino acids long. Germline loops: CDR1 LNHNV, CDR2 YYDKDF (reference sequence). Trimming stripped 0 bases from V and 8 bases from J, with 14 bases between. A TCRbeta library incorporating unique molecular identifiers was prepared. TCRdb re-analysed the PCR reads in MiXCR, keeping a single row per CDR3 protein. The table has about 610,000 distinct CDR3 sequences, roughly a tenth seen once; the top ten hold roughly 4%.

The source was PBMCs from the stem cell graft donor, collected from the stem cell graft. This chain links TRBV15 with TRBJ1-6, with D perhaps matching TRBD1 (5 bases). This TCR came from a human donor who donated a stem cell graft to a child with acute myeloid leukemia. The CDR3 sequence is CATSRDLAGQDSPLHF. DNA of the CDR3: TGTGCCACCAGCAGAGATTTAGCGGGGCAAGATTCACCCCTCCACTTT.